This entry is about one T cell receptor (beta chain). Its antigen remains undetermined. No much larger clonotype is one base removed from it; base qualities were not supplied. The time point label, as the study defines it: week 35, safety follow-up. A 20-mer mutant IDH1 peptide at 300 micrograms in Montanide made up each vaccine dose, which was injected subcutaneously together with topical imiquimod. Patients received eight vaccinations in weeks 1, 3, 5, 7, 11, 15, 19 and 23, corresponding to visits V03 through V10. All donors had newly diagnosed IDH1-mutant astrocytomas of WHO grade 3 or 4 that showed loss of nuclear ATRX. The samples were drawn from NOA16, a multicentre, single-arm, open-label phase I trial in Germany that tested a mutant IDH1 peptide vaccine in humans for the first time. Genomic DNA for TCRB sequencing was isolated from EDTA blood with the DNeasy Blood and Tissue Kit. This entry is derived from a study of a mutant IDH1 vaccine in newly diagnosed glioma (dated by TCRdb to about 2021). Broadly, across the study: In the chemotherapy-containing groups, vaccination started alongside temozolomide cycles, whereas in patients who had radiotherapy alone it started 4-6 weeks after radiotherapy. Of the 25 to 40 patients who were treated, around 62% were male and roughly 38% were female, and the mean age was about 40 years. Prior to enrollment, standard therapy consisting of radiotherapy alone, temozolomide alone, or radiochemotherapy with temozolomide had been administered to patients, with the combination being received by most patients. The week-35 safety follow-up took place at visit V12, and the week-47 end of study took place at visit V13. Six visits were used for peripheral blood collection: V03 (baseline), V05, V07, V10, V12 and V13. Longitudinal TCRB deep sequencing was done for roughly 23 treated patients, wherever samples were available for exploratory analyses. The study at large found these results: No apparent relationship was observed between pseudoprogression and alterations in the top peripheral T cell clonotypes detected by TCRB sequencing. Immune responses induced by the vaccine were seen in approximately 92% of patients across multiple MHC alleles. Availability determined which PBMC samples were chosen for TCRB deep sequencing. According to the authors, sample limitations meant that analyses of patient blood samples could not be reproduced.

The library was prepared using the immunoSEQ multiplex PCR assay. Rearranged TCR beta chain sequences were amplified using the hsTCRB Kit according to the manufacturer's protocol. TCRB libraries were sequenced on an Illumina MiSeq. As for how the authors treated the data: The kit vendor's proprietary platform handled demultiplexing, trimming and gene mapping. TCRdb obtained this table from immuneACCESS and retained in-frame rearrangements with V and J assigned. These tables miss some clones; where compared with another copy, unresolved V genes account for less than half of the shortfall, and the remainder is unexplained. That table gives V, J and clone size, and the DNA gave D and trimming. This sample has 69,000 or so clones in its table, and around 86% of those were observed once. In total, the top ten clones hold about 2% of the sample. Measured from the cysteine to the phenylalanine, the CDR3 is 16 residues long. Of the read, only the CDR3 DNA is kept; its 48 bases are in frame from base 1. The germline V and J ends show losses of 5 bases and 1 base respectively, and no gene match explains 5 bases of the junction. CDR1 and CDR2 are drawn from the germline V gene (reference sequence): LNHDA, SQIVND.

This clonotype was sampled from a man younger than 45 with glioma. The sequencing here drew on PBMCs, taken from a glioma patient whose treatment included an IDH1 peptide vaccine. The chain employs TRBV19 and TRBJ2-5; 12 junctional bases match TRBD2. The nucleotide sequence is TGTGCCAGTAGTCCAAGGACTAGCGGGGCCCAAGAGACCCAGTACTTC. Translated, it reads CASSPRTSGAQETQYF.